One and the same sample provided the 18 T cell receptor beta chains below, sequenced in a study of OX40 agonist ivuxolimab in advanced cancers. Data came from immunoSEQ multiplex PCR; TCRdb stores just in-frame clones and leaves some out. The sample has tens of thousands of clones; 88% are singletons. Sequenced material: CD4+ or CD8+ T cells sorted from blood, taken in a trial of the OX40 agonist ivuxolimab. Receptors were obtained from an adult with an advanced solid tumor such as melanoma, head and neck, liver or kidney cancer.

This chain links TRBV20-1 with TRBJ2-1; a possible D gene is TRBD1 (6 bases). The germline gives CDR1 DFQATT, CDR2 SNEGSKA (reference sequence). This CDR3 has 11 residues. The V and J ends lost 6 bases and 10 bases respectively, with 13 bases between them. CDR3 sequence (DNA): TGCAGTGCGCGGAGGCAGGGGGAGCAGTTCTTC. Its protein is CSARRQGEQFF.

The V and J genes are TRBV7-9 and TRBJ2-5; 8 bases match TRBD2. Per the germline V gene, CDR1 is SEHNR and CDR2 is FQNEAQ (reference sequence). The CDR3 runs to 17 residues. V was pared by 5 bases and J by 7 bases, with 18 bases of the junction left unmatched. DNA for the CDR3: TGTGCCAGCAGCCCGATGGCAGCGGGAGTCAGAGGGGGGACCCAGTACTTC. Protein product: CASSPMAAGVRGGTQYF.

The chain uses TRBV7-8 and TRBJ2-2; 7 bases agree with TRBD1. Trimming took 5 bases from V and 7 from J; bases not matched to a gene: 4. Per the germline V gene, CDR1 is SGHVS and CDR2 is FQNEAQ. This CDR3 contains 13 residues. CDR3 in amino acids: CASSQTGFGELFF. In DNA form, the CDR3 reads TGTGCCAGCAGCCAGACAGGGTTCGGGGAGCTGTTTTTT.

The chain links TRBV29-1 to TRBJ2-2, with a possible D match to TRBD2 (6 bases). The ends were cut back, 5 bases at V and 5 bases at J, with 15 bases in the middle. This CDR3 is 14 amino acids long. CDR1 is SQVTM and CDR2 is ANQGSEA in the germline V gene. Here the CDR3 reads CSVLLSGRTGELFF. CDR3 sequence (DNA): TGCAGCGTTCTCCTTTCAGGGAGGACCGGGGAGCTGTTTTTT.

The chain has TRBV6-5 and TRBJ1-2, with TRBD1 matching over 9 bases. This CDR3 is 13 amino acids long. Germline assignment: CDR1 MNHEY and CDR2 SVGAGI. The junction had 5 bases not matched to a gene; V was cut back by 4 bases and J by 8 bases. In nucleotides, the CDR3 is TGTGCCAGCAGTTCCGGGACAGGGAGGGGCTACACCTTC. Translated, it gives CASSSGTGRGYTF.

This sequence joins TRBV5-1 and TRBJ2-5; TRBD1 matches 11 bases. CDR3 length: 15 amino acids. V shed 3 bases, J shed 7 bases, and the junction held 8 bases outside the gene matches. Germline V lookup: CDR1 SGHRS, CDR2 YFSETQ. CDR3 in DNA: TGCGCCAGCAGCTCCGAAGGGGGACAGGGGGTGACCCAGTACTTC. This translates into CASSSEGGQGVTQYF.

This clone came up a few times. DNA of the CDR3: TGTGCCAGCAGCTCCGGGACAGATCTAAGCAATCAGCCCCAGCATTTT. It translates to CASSSGTDLSNQPQHF. The rearrangement links TRBV7-9 to TRBJ1-5; 7 bases line up with TRBD1. In germline, CDR1 is SEHNR, CDR2 FQNEAQ (reference sequence). V was pared by 4 bases and J by 1 base, with 7 bases of the junction left unmatched. This CDR3 has 16 residues.

Remarks on this clone: The same CDR3 can be traced to other DNA sequences in this sample. The rearrangement joins TRBV7-2 to TRBJ2-2; D is possibly TRBD1 (5 bases). CDR3 size: 12 residues. Per germline, CDR1 SGHTA and CDR2 FQGNSA. The V gene lost 5 bases and the J gene lost 7 bases, with 8 bases spanning the gap. The CDR3 protein is CASSPRGGELFF. CDR3 in DNA: TGTGCCAGCAGCCCTAGGGGCGGGGAGCTGTTTTTT.

The V and J genes are TRBV7-6 and TRBJ1-1, with a tentative D call TRBD1 (5 bases). CDR3 length: 13 residues. The germline V and J ends were trimmed by 5 bases and 4 bases, with 11 bases remaining between them. Germline V lookup: CDR1 SGHVS, CDR2 FNYEAQ. The CDR3 nucleotides are TGTGCCAGCAGCCCGGGGGTTTTCACTGAAGCTTTCTTT. It is translated as CASSPGVFTEAFF.

The chain couples TRBV6-1 to TRBJ2-1; 8 bases align to TRBD2. V lost 9 bases, J lost 3 bases, and 7 bases stayed unmatched. From germline, CDR1 is MNHNS and CDR2 SASEGT. This CDR3 is built from 14 residues. The CDR3, as DNA: TGTGCCAGTAAAACTAGCGGACTCTACAATGAGCAGTTCTTC. Its protein product is CASKTSGLYNEQFF.

For this clone: Other DNA variants within this sample encode the same CDR3. The V call is TRBV28, the J call TRBJ2-1, with 9 bases aligning to TRBD2. Trimming at V came to 5 bases and at J to 0 bases, leaving 2 bases not matched to a gene. Germline V lookup: CDR1 MDHEN, CDR2 SYDVKM. The CDR3 sequence is 15 residues long. CDR3 in DNA: TGTGCCAGCAGTCTTAGCGGGAGCTCCTACAATGAGCAGTTCTTC. Amino acid sequence: CASSLSGSSYNEQFF.

The chain employs TRBV7-9 and TRBJ2-3; TRBD2 agrees at 7 bases. Germline V gene lookup returns CDR1 SEHNR and CDR2 FQNEAQ (reference sequence). This CDR3 spans 15 amino acids. The ends lost 5 bases at V and 1 base at J; junction bases unmatched: 6. CDR3 DNA sequence: TGTGCCAGCAGCCCAGAGCGGGGAGGCACAGATACGCAGTATTTT. This gives the protein CASSPERGGTDTQYF.

J is TRBJ2-2 and V is TRBV7-2; 7 positions agree with TRBD2. This CDR3 spans 14 amino acids. Germline CDR1 is SGHTA and CDR2 is FQGNSA. Unmatched junction bases numbered 10, after V lost 10 bases and J lost 5 bases. The CDR3 sequence: CATRRGGLTGELFF. The CDR3, as DNA: TGTGCCACCCGGCGGGGAGGGTTGACCGGGGAGCTGTTTTTT. The entire variable domain, with the rest obtained from reference TRBV7-2 and TRBJ2-2, is as follows: GAGVSQSPSNKVTEKGKDVELRCDPISGHTALYWYRQSLGQGLEFLIYFQGNSAPDKSGLPSDRFSAERTGGSVSTLTIQRTQQEDSAVYLCATRRGGLTGELFFGEGSRLTVL.

The CDR3 reads CASSLWGTGWESRNEQFF. CDR3 bases: TGTGCCAGCAGTTTATGGGGCACGGGGTGGGAGTCACGGAATGAGCAGTTCTTC. V usage is TRBV28 and J usage is TRBJ2-1; tentative D call: TRBD2 (5 bases). V dropped 0 bases and J dropped 7 bases, with 22 bases sitting between them. The CDR3 totals 18 residues. The germline V gene encodes CDR1 MDHEN and CDR2 SYDVKM.

V is TRBV7-9 and J is TRBJ2-5, with 8 bases fitting TRBD2. The CDR3 has 15 residues. CDR1 SEHNR and CDR2 FQNEAQ come from the germline V gene (reference sequence). Trimming took 0 bases from V and 5 from J; bases not matched to a gene: 5. The CDR3 reads CASSLAAGGGETQYF. The CDR3, as DNA: TGTGCCAGCAGCTTAGCCGCGGGAGGTGGTGAGACCCAGTACTTC.

The gene calls are TRBV7-2 and TRBJ1-4; tentative D call: TRBD1 (5 bases). Trimming shortened V by 1 base and J by 5 bases, and 14 bases separated the two germline ends. CDR1 SGHTA and CDR2 FQGNSA come from the germline V gene. The CDR3 length is 16 residues. The CDR3 region is CASSLEPTVGNEKLFF. For the CDR3, the DNA is TGTGCCAGCAGCTTAGAGCCGACAGTCGGAAATGAAAAACTGTTTTTT.

The chain uses TRBV6-6 and TRBJ2-7; no clear D. From germline, CDR1 is MNHNY and CDR2 SVGAGI (reference sequence). CDR3 length equals 11 residues. V lost 6 bases, J lost 4 bases, and 7 bases lay in between. CDR3 protein: CASRQMYEQYF. The CDR3 nucleotides read TGTGCCAGCAGGCAGATGTACGAGCAGTACTTC.

This chain links TRBV6-5 with TRBJ2-2; 7 bases match TRBD1. V shed 2 bases and J 0 bases; nucleotides not matched to a gene: 3. There are 16 residues in the CDR3. In germline, CDR1 is MNHEY, CDR2 SVGAGI. The CDR3 here is CASSYKGQPNTGELFF. CDR3 bases: TGTGCCAGCAGTTACAAGGGACAGCCGAACACCGGGGAGCTGTTTTTT.